Listed below are T cell receptor beta chains from one sample, sequenced in a study of siplizumab effects on memory and regulatory T cells. Method: immunoSEQ multiplex PCR; TCRdb's copy keeps in-frame clones and lacks some. The data contain approximately 97,000 clones, 92% of them singletons. Sequencing input: CD4+ T cells sorted from blood. These receptors originate from a human donor in good health. CDR3s include the opening cysteine and the closing phenylalanine or tryptophan. The D gene is left open where the match is weak. Only part of the rows carry a size: once, few, many, or a class if the clone is expanded.

NA	TRBV5-8	NA	TRBJ2-3	CASRYRAANIIGTQYF	TGTGCCAGCAGGTACCGGGCCGCAAATATCATCGGTACGCAGTATTTT
NA	TRBV7-2	NA	TRBJ1-2	CASSLTGFYGYTF	TGTGCCAGCAGCCTTACAGGGTTTTATGGCTACACCTTC
NA	TRBV11-2	TRBD1	TRBJ1-2	CASSSLTGKGGGYTF	TGTGCCAGCAGCTCTTTGACAGGGAAGGGGGGGGGCTACACCTTC
NA	TRBV7-7	TRBD2	TRBJ2-1	CASSLRLVSGSSSSYNEQFF	TGTGCCAGCAGCTTGAGACTGGTTAGCGGGAGCTCCAGCTCCTACAATGAGCAGTTCTTC
NA	TRBV10-1	NA	TRBJ2-1	CATSPGHALSEQFF	TGCGCCACCTCTCCGGGACACGCTCTCAGTGAGCAGTTCTTC
once	TRBV18	NA	TRBJ2-1	CASSPGRRGYNEQFF	TGTGCCAGCTCCCCGGGCCGGCGGGGATACAATGAGCAGTTCTTC
NA	TRBV5-6	NA	TRBJ1-2	CASSFFLGHRNYGYTF	TGTGCCAGCAGCTTTTTTTTGGGACACCGTAACTATGGCTACACCTTC
NA	TRBV6-5	TRBD1	TRBJ1-2	CASSSIGQGNGYTF	TGTGCCAGCAGTTCAATAGGACAGGGGAATGGCTACACCTTC
NA	TRBV7-2	NA	TRBJ2-2	CASSLAYSTGELFF	TGTGCCAGCAGCTTAGCTTACAGCACCGGGGAGCTGTTTTTT
NA	TRBV29-1	NA	TRBJ2-2	CSVSNGRRGTGELFF	TGCAGCGTTTCTAACGGGCGCAGGGGCACCGGGGAGCTGTTTTTT
NA	TRBV5-6	NA	TRBJ1-1	CASSFMTLEAFF	TGTGCCAGCAGCTTCATGACCCTCGAAGCTTTCTTT
NA	TRBV5-5	TRBD2	TRBJ2-7	CASRGLAGYEQYF	TGTGCCAGCAGGGGACTAGCGGGCTACGAGCAGTACTTC
once	TRBV5-6	TRBD1	TRBJ1-1	CASSRRQGRTEAFF	TGTGCCAGCAGCAGGAGACAGGGGCGGACTGAAGCTTTCTTT
once	TRBV2	NA	TRBJ2-1	CASSDLRLGSEQFF	TGTGCCAGCAGTGACCTTCGACTTGGTAGTGAGCAGTTCTTC
NA	TRBV7-9	TRBD2	TRBJ2-3	CASSLVSGSGTDTQYF	TGTGCCAGCAGCTTAGTTAGCGGGAGTGGCACAGATACGCAGTATTTT
NA	TRBV6-1	TRBD1	TRBJ2-2	CASRRDRTTGELFF	TGTGCCAGCAGACGGGACAGAACTACCGGGGAGCTGTTTTTT
once	TRBV14	NA	TRBJ2-1	CASSQDGSRNEQFF	TGTGCCAGCAGCCAAGATGGTAGCCGCAATGAGCAGTTCTTC
NA	TRBV5-6	TRBD1	TRBJ2-7	CASSARGQGASYEQYF	TGTGCCAGCAGCGCCCGAGGACAGGGGGCTTCCTACGAGCAGTACTTC
once	TRBV20-1	NA	TRBJ2-7	CSSGDRYEQYF	TGCAGTTCGGGGGACCGCTACGAGCAGTACTTC
NA	TRBV11-3	TRBD1	TRBJ2-7	CASSLDPGQGFHEQYF	TGTGCCAGCAGCTTAGATCCGGGACAGGGATTCCACGAGCAGTACTTC
few	TRBV5-1	NA	TRBJ1-2	CASSEHTRNYGYTF	TGCGCCAGCAGCGAACACACTCGGAACTATGGCTACACCTTC
NA	TRBV14	TRBD2	TRBJ2-1	CASSQTAGEDEQFF	TGTGCCAGCAGCCAAACAGCGGGAGAAGACGAGCAGTTCTTC
NA	TRBV7-9	TRBD2	TRBJ2-1	CASSLAAGVNEQFF	TGTGCCAGCAGCTTAGCAGCGGGGGTCAATGAGCAGTTCTTC
NA	TRBV10-2	NA	TRBJ2-1	CASSFRQVNEQFF	TGCGCCAGCAGCTTTCGACAGGTTAATGAGCAGTTCTTC
NA	TRBV27	NA	TRBJ1-5	CASSRDSKVIQPQHF	TGTGCCAGCAGTAGAGACAGTAAAGTCATACAGCCCCAGCATTTT